This T cell receptor (beta chain) was captured in a study of follicular helper T cells after annual influenza vaccination (dated by TCRdb to the late 2010s). As for the study more broadly: Blood was drawn on days 0, 7 and 28 after each seasonal influenza vaccination. Some subjects were followed across successive annual vaccinations spanning the 2013-2014, 2014-2015 and 2015-2016 seasons to study recall of cTfh clones. One week after vaccination, a second recruited cohort of roughly 11 subjects (Table S1) displayed a similar ICOS+CD38+ cTfh response. Multi-year samples were available from six subjects, with four subjects covering two vaccination seasons and two subjects covering three seasons. The 2015 samples were processed right after collection, while the 2013-2014 samples were cryopreserved.

V loses 7 bases of germline sequence and J loses 9 bases, and the interval between the two ends is 19 bases. Sequences MNHEY (CDR1) and SMNVEV (CDR2) are obtained from the germline V gene (reference sequence). The cysteine opens and the phenylalanine closes a CDR3 of 14 amino acids. Solely the CDR3 DNA is kept, with 42 bases framed from the first base. Beyond this particular receptor, the publication reports: ICOS+CD38+ cTfh clonality correlated with the frequency of that population, and its change correlated with the change in circulating plasmablast frequency. Only about 9.5-21% of analyzed cells yielded productive TCRB sequences, so sampling of rare clonotypes was not possible. Undersampling of the much larger non-cTfh compartments could not be excluded when assessing influenza clone enrichment. Day 7 ICOS+CD38+ clones were most often found later in ICOS-CD38- cTfh, suggesting that subset may serve as a memory reservoir. Successive annual vaccinations recalled a recurring oligoclonal ICOS+CD38+ cTfh response that included tetramer and AIM influenza-specific clonotypes.

In regard to this clone: This clone's antigen is unknown. Base quality data are lacking; no much larger clone is found one base away.

The label giving this sample's time point can be read as: 2015-2016 season, 7 days after influenza vaccination. TCRB sequencing was used to follow sorted CD4 subsets from the blood of adults before and after they were given the seasonal inactivated influenza vaccine (Fluvarix). Subjects were considered eligible if community-dwelling and if influenza vaccine had not been received in the prior 6 months. Subjects were excluded for influenza vaccine contraindications, substance abuse, HIV/AIDS, active malignancy, immunomodulatory medication, or active illness such as respiratory infection. Per time point, between roughly 35 and 110 mL of blood was sampled. Ficoll-Paque PLUS or SepMate separation was used to isolate PBMC. As a non-Tfh comparison subset, CXCR5- memory CD4 T cells were sorted. Before DNA was extracted, the cell subsets were sorted from PBMC using a BD FACS Aria. Libraries were prepared through the immunoSEQ multiplex PCR assay. Adaptive Biotechnologies handled the TCRB amplification, library preparation, sequencing and preliminary bioinformatics at Survey level resolution. As for how the authors treated the data: Clonality was computed in R as 1 minus normalized Shannon entropy; the Gini index was calculated with the R package ineq. Overlap score was the summed counts of shared sequences divided by total counts of all sequences in both compared samples. Fisher's exact test, with an assumed theoretical repertoire of 10^7 TCRB sequences, was used to assess the significance of shared clonotypes. The source is immuneACCESS, and TCRdb retained only in-frame sequences with V and J called. Part of the clones is not carried over; for the studies checked, unresolved V genes explain less than half of this, and the remainder is unexplained. V and J calls plus clone size are reproduced from that table; the DNA served to infer D and trimming. This sample is represented by some 9,800 clones; approximately 87% of them were singletons. The ten largest clonotypes hold around 0.4% of the sample.

The specimen was CXCR5- memory CD4+ T cells sorted from blood, collected 7 days after influenza vaccination. The meaning of the sample's cell subset or site label: CXCR5- memory CD4 T cells. This receptor was taken from an adult who received the influenza vaccine. The chain joins TRBV27 to TRBJ1-5; no D segment can be confidently identified. The CDR3 protein sequence reads: CASTSRALGGPQHF. The sequenced DNA: TGTGCCAGCACCTCCCGGGCCCTCGGAGGGCCCCAGCATTTT.